The 32 T cell receptor beta chains in this list originate from one sample, sequenced in a study of response to subunit inactivated influenza vaccine. Using its own MiXCR run on the RT-PCR reads, TCRdb lists one record per CDR3 protein. Here the sample spans over 800,000 distinct CDR3 sequences, 21% being singletons. This specimen was PBMCs from blood, taken 4 to 6 days after vaccination. The receptor source for this set is a man in his forties or fifties who received an inactivated influenza vaccine.

The rearrangement links TRBV6-2 or TRBV6-3 to TRBJ2-1, with 8 positions matching TRBD2. CDR1 and CDR2 from the germline V gene are MNHEY and SVGEGT. CDR3 length: 16 residues. V was clipped by 7 bases and J by 0 bases; unmatched bases: 8. The CDR3 bases are TGTGCCAGCACCCCCGGGGGGGGTCGCTCCTACAATGAGCAGTTCTTC. Translated: CASTPGGGRSYNEQFF.

The chain combines TRBV28 with TRBJ2-5; D might be TRBD2 (6 bases). Germline V gene sequence: CDR1 MDHEN, CDR2 SYDVKM. The ends were cut back, 6 bases at V and 2 bases at J, with 13 bases in the middle. The CDR3 runs to 14 residues. The CDR3, as DNA: TGTGCCAGCAGCCAACTGCGGGAACAAGAGACCCAGTACTTC. This codes for CASSQLREQETQYF.

This clonotype came up many times. The chain carries TRBV9 and TRBJ1-4; 8 nucleotides match TRBD1. The CDR3 extends over 13 amino acids. Germline-derived CDR1 and CDR2 are SGDLS and YYNGEE. V gave up 4 bases and J gave up 7 bases; unmatched junction bases: 3. Here the CDR3 DNA reads TGTGCCAGCAGCATCGGACAGGGTGAAAAACTGTTTTTT. It codes for CASSIGQGEKLFF.

The rearrangement joins TRBV20-1 to TRBJ2-2; D perhaps matches TRBD2 (5 bases). The CDR3 contains 16 residues. Trimming removed 0 bases at V and 4 bases at J, with 15 bases between. CDR1 and CDR2 from the germline V gene are DFQATT and SNEGSKA (reference sequence). CDR3: CSARDGSTRGTGELFF. In nucleotides, the CDR3 is TGCAGTGCTAGAGATGGGTCGACACGGGGCACCGGGGAGCTGTTTTTT.

This clonotype came up a few times. The chain joins TRBV12-3 or TRBV12-4 to TRBJ1-1, with 7 bases fitting TRBD1. CDR3 length equals 14 residues. V was pared by 6 bases and J by 4 bases, with 8 bases of the junction left unmatched. The chain's CDR3 is CASRVDRAVTEAFF. The CDR3 region has the DNA TGTGCCAGCAGAGTAGACAGGGCGGTCACTGAAGCTTTCTTT.

The table lists this clonotype with a few counts. The chain couples TRBV2 to TRBJ2-3, with a tentative D call TRBD2 (5 bases). The V gene lost 3 bases and the J gene lost 0 bases, with 7 bases spanning the gap. Germline loops: CDR1 SNHLY, CDR2 FYNNEI. This CDR3 has 14 residues. The CDR3 here is CASSDRTSTDTQYF. Written as DNA, the CDR3 is TGTGCCAGCAGTGATCGGACTAGCACAGATACGCAGTATTTT.

The sample holds a few counts of this clonotype. This rearrangement joins TRBV28 to TRBJ2-1, with 11 bases lining up with TRBD2. The trim removed 4 bases at V and 14 bases at J, leaving 13 bases unmatched. CDR1 is MDHEN and CDR2 is SYDVKM in the germline V gene. There are 15 residues in the CDR3. For the CDR3, the DNA is TGTGCCAGCAGTTATTCACTAGCGGGAGAAGACAACGAGTTCTTC. Amino acid sequence: CASSYSLAGEDNEFF.

This sequence joins TRBV15 and TRBJ2-1, with TRBD2 as a possible D gene (7 bases). The V gene lost 1 base and the J gene lost 6 bases, with 13 bases spanning the gap. From germline, CDR1 is LNHNV and CDR2 YYDKDF (reference sequence). The CDR3 is 15 amino acids. CDR3 DNA: TGTGCCACCAGCAGAGGGGGCGGGGGCTCCAATGAGCAGTTCTTC. Its protein product is CATSRGGGGSNEQFF.

This clonotype was seen only a few times. One end of the junction varies from germline; a read error may be responsible. This chain joins TRBV6-1 and TRBJ2-3; D gene ambiguous. The germline CDR1 and CDR2 sequences are MNHNS and SASEGT. The CDR3 runs to 17 residues. This chain's CDR3 is CAISESFQSPGTDTQYF. Written as DNA, the CDR3 is TGTGCCATCAGTGAATCTTTTCAATCCCCTGGCACAGATACGCAGTATTTT.

J is TRBJ1-1 and V is TRBV28; a weak D match, TRBD1 (5 bases). Trimming took 5 bases from V and 4 from J, leaving 17 bases between them. This CDR3 region has 15 residues. CDR1 is MDHEN and CDR2 is SYDVKM in the germline V gene. The DNA of the CDR3 is TGTGCCAGCAGTCCATCAGGGACCTCCTTCACTGAAGCTTTCTTT. Translating it yields CASSPSGTSFTEAFF.

The chain uses TRBV4-2 and TRBJ2-1; 8 bases align to TRBD1. CDR1 and CDR2 from the germline V gene are LGHNA and YNFKEQ. The J segment lost 8 bases and the V segment lost 1 base, leaving 10 bases of the junction unmatched. The CDR3 extends over 16 amino acids. The CDR3 nucleotides read TGTGCCAGCAGCCAAGGGTTGGGACAGGTTTTCGATGAGCAGTTCTTC. Protein: CASSQGLGQVFDEQFF.

This clonotype was observed a few times. The CDR3 bases are TGCGCCAGCAGCTGGCAGGGACAGGGCATCACCGGGGAGCTGTTTTTT. Residues: CASSWQGQGITGELFF. V and J are TRBV5-1 and TRBJ2-2, with 9 bases aligning to TRBD1. This CDR3 spans 16 amino acids. Germline V lookup: CDR1 SGHRS, CDR2 YFSETQ. The ends lost 3 bases at V and 4 bases at J; junction bases unmatched: 7.

The CDR3 here is CSASRGGTGNQPQHF. CDR3 bases: TGCAGTGCTAGTCGAGGGGGGACGGGCAATCAGCCCCAGCATTTT. V gene TRBV20-1 combines with J gene TRBJ1-5; a possible D gene is TRBD1 (6 bases). Germline lookup yields CDR1 DFQATT and CDR2 SNEGSKA (reference sequence). Trimming removed 3 bases at V and 2 bases at J, with 14 bases between. The CDR3 runs 15 residues.

The V gene is TRBV9, the J gene TRBJ2-2; no clear D. Germline CDR1 is SGDLS and CDR2 is YYNGEE. The CDR3 covers 16 residues. The V end was cut by 3 bases, the J end by 1 base, with 13 bases between. CDR3 coding DNA: TGTGCCAGCAGCGACTCGGCAGGCCTGAACACCGGGGAGCTGTTTTTT. Translating gives CASSDSAGLNTGELFF.

CDR3 protein: CASSLERGAEAFF. The CDR3, as DNA: TGTGCCAGCAGCTTAGAACGCGGGGCTGAAGCTTTCTTT. This sequence joins TRBV5-6 and TRBJ1-1; D uncertain. This CDR3 is built from 13 residues. V shed 2 bases and J shed 6 bases, with 11 bases lying between them. Germline V CDR1 and CDR2: SGHDT, YYEEEE. The whole variable domain, remainder taken from reference TRBV5-6 and TRBJ1-1, is DAGVTQSPTHLIKTRGQQVTLRCSPKSGHDTVSWYQQALGQGPQFIFQYYEEEERQRGNFPDRFSGHQFPNYSSELNVNALLLGDSALYLCASSLERGAEAFFGQGTRLTVV.

J is TRBJ2-2 and V is TRBV20-1; D not certain. CDR1 is DFQATT, CDR2 SNEGSKA, per germline (reference sequence). This CDR3 contains 13 residues. Deletions cut 7 bases from V and 5 bases from J, with 14 bases between. Here the CDR3 DNA reads TGCAGTGGTTACGGTCATAAAACCGGGGAGCTGTTTTTT. As protein: CSGYGHKTGELFF.

This clonotype came up once. The V and J genes are TRBV6-5 and TRBJ2-3, with no clear D. This CDR3 spans 14 amino acids. The V and J ends lost 0 bases and 0 bases respectively, with 4 bases between them. Germline lookup yields CDR1 MNHEY and CDR2 SVGAGI. The CDR3 sequence is CASSYSKSTDTQYF. CDR3 sequence (DNA): TGTGCCAGCAGTTACTCTAAAAGCACAGATACGCAGTATTTT.

The chain employs TRBV4-1 and TRBJ1-2; possible D gene TRBD1, 6 bases. V lost 6 bases and J 0 bases, leaving 14 bases between the germline ends. CDR1 is MGHRA, CDR2 YSYEKL, per germline. CDR3 length: 15 residues. Written as DNA, the CDR3 is TGCGCCAGCAGGACTCCGGGACAAACTAACTATGGCTACACCTTC. Translating gives CASRTPGQTNYGYTF.

V usage is TRBV6-4 and J usage is TRBJ2-2, with D perhaps TRBD2 (5 bases). The germline V gene has CDR1 MRHNA and CDR2 SNTAGT. Between the trimmed V and J ends, which lost 4 bases and 6 bases, there was a span of 15 bases. CDR3 length: 15 amino acids. The DNA for the CDR3 is TGTGCCAGCAGTGTAATAGCGAACCCGGCCGGGGAGCTGTTTTTT. Protein sequence: CASSVIANPAGELFF.

V and J are TRBV20-1 and TRBJ2-1, with TRBD1 matching over 7 bases. V lost 6 bases to trimming and J lost 4 bases; unmatched junction nucleotides: 9. The CDR3 sequence is 14 residues long. CDR1 DFQATT and CDR2 SNEGSKA come from the germline V gene (reference sequence). Written as DNA, the CDR3 is TGCAGTGCAACCCACCGGGACAGTTACAATGAGCAGTTCTTC. Its protein product is CSATHRDSYNEQFF.

The chain carries TRBV27 and TRBJ2-7, with D possibly being TRBD1 (6 bases). Germline V gene data show CDR1 as MNHEY and CDR2 as SMNVEV (reference sequence). V dropped 4 bases and J dropped 3 bases, with 10 bases sitting between them. The CDR3 extends over 13 amino acids. The CDR3 reads CASSYGTFYEQYF. CDR3 DNA sequence: TGTGCCAGCAGTTACGGGACATTCTACGAGCAGTACTTC.

This chain uses TRBV29-1 with TRBJ2-7; 8 bases line up with TRBD1. This CDR3 spans 14 amino acids. The trim removed 2 bases at V and 4 bases at J, leaving 7 bases unmatched. Germline V lookup: CDR1 SQVTM, CDR2 ANQGSEA. In DNA, the CDR3 is TGCAGCGTTGAAACGGGACAGGTTAATTACGAGCAGTACTTC. Translation: CSVETGQVNYEQYF.

This clonotype was observed a handful of times. The chain carries TRBV5-1 and TRBJ2-1; perhaps TRBD2 as D (5 bases). Trimming stripped 0 bases from V and 0 bases from J, with 10 bases between. The CDR3 runs 16 residues. The germline V gene encodes CDR1 SGHRS and CDR2 YFSETQ. The CDR3 nucleotides are TGCGCCAGCAGCTTGGTTAGCGTAAACTCCTACAATGAGCAGTTCTTC. Translation gives CASSLVSVNSYNEQFF.

V is TRBV20-1 and J is TRBJ2-1, with 11 bases identical to TRBD2. CDR1 DFQATT and CDR2 SNEGSKA come from the germline V gene (reference sequence). Losses at the gene ends were 3 bases for V and 7 bases for J; bases not matched to a gene: 5. This CDR3 spans 14 amino acids. The CDR3 reads CSASTSGSGNEQFF. The CDR3 DNA reads TGCAGTGCTAGTACTAGCGGGAGTGGAAATGAGCAGTTCTTC.

This chain connects TRBV4-3 to TRBJ2-7; TRBD1 matches 9 bases. The CDR3 runs to 15 residues. J was trimmed by 3 bases and V by 4 bases; bases with no gene match: 7. Germline loops: CDR1 LGHNA, CDR2 YSLEER. The CDR3 sequence is CASSLGTGTYYEQYF. The CDR3 DNA is TGCGCCAGCAGCCTCGGGACAGGGACTTACTACGAGCAGTACTTC.

The rearrangement joins TRBV20-1 to TRBJ2-7; D possibly corresponds to TRBD2 (6 bases). The CDR3 extends over 15 amino acids. Germline V CDR1 and CDR2: DFQATT, SNEGSKA (reference sequence). V lost 6 bases and J 5 bases, leaving 23 bases between the germline ends. CDR3 sequence (DNA): TGCAGTGCCCATTACGGAGCCGGGCGGGGTGACGAGCAGTACTTC. Its translation: CSAHYGAGRGDEQYF.

The V gene is TRBV4-3, the J gene TRBJ1-2; D may be TRBD1 (6 bases). This CDR3 comprises 13 residues. V was clipped by 0 bases and J by 6 bases, with 8 bases between them. Germline CDR1 and CDR2: LGHNA and YSLEER. The CDR3 protein is CASSQDPGDGYTF. Here the CDR3 DNA reads TGCGCCAGCAGCCAAGATCCAGGGGATGGCTACACCTTC.

There are a few counts of this clonotype. The chain is built from TRBV5-1 and TRBJ1-2; D not certain. The germline gives CDR1 SGHRS, CDR2 YFSETQ. The ends were cut back, 0 bases at V and 3 bases at J, with 9 bases in the middle. CDR3 length: 14 residues. The CDR3 DNA reads TGCGCCAGCAGCTTGGCAACCGCCGACTATGGCTACACCTTC. Translation gives CASSLATADYGYTF. The full variable domain, in which reference TRBV5-1 and TRBJ1-2 provide the parts outside the CDR3, is KAGVTQTPRYLIKTRGQQVTLSCSPISGHRSVSWYQQTPGQGLQFLFEYFSETQRNKGNFPGRFSGRQFSNSRSEMNVSTLELGDSALYLCASSLATADYGYTFGSGTRLTVV.

This clonotype was found many times. The V gene is TRBV20-1, the J gene TRBJ2-1; possible D gene TRBD1, 6 bases. With 2 bases removed from V and 8 bases from J, the gap between germline ends came to 13 bases. This CDR3 region has 13 residues. Germline V CDR1 and CDR2: DFQATT, SNEGSKA (reference sequence). The DNA of the CDR3 is TGCAGTGCTAGATCCAGGGGCGCGGATGAGCAGTTCTTC. It yields the protein CSARSRGADEQFF.

The chain is built from TRBV5-1 and TRBJ1-1; a possible D gene is TRBD1 (5 bases). The CDR3 loop spans 14 amino acids. The ends were cut back, 4 bases at V and 1 base at J, with 11 bases in the middle. The germline CDR1 and CDR2 sequences are SGHRS and YFSETQ. The CDR3 sequence is CASSMGRTNTEAFF. CDR3 coding DNA: TGCGCCAGCAGCATGGGACGGACGAACACTGAAGCTTTCTTT.

The table lists this clonotype with many counts. The chain recombines TRBV5-1 with TRBJ2-3; the match to TRBD2 covers 12 bases. The V gene end was trimmed by 0 bases and the J gene end by 4 bases; junction bases not matched to a gene: 3. The CDR3 contains 16 residues. CDR1 SGHRS and CDR2 YFSETQ come from the germline V gene. CDR3 loop: CASSLGLAGAADTQYF. The DNA of the CDR3 is TGCGCCAGCAGCTTGGGACTAGCGGGAGCGGCAGATACGCAGTATTTT.

This chain links TRBV3-1 with TRBJ2-1; 9 positions agree with TRBD1. CDR3 length equals 16 residues. V lost 5 bases to trimming and J lost 8 bases; unmatched junction nucleotides: 13. Germline V gene sequence: CDR1 LGHDT, CDR2 YNNKEL (reference sequence). The CDR3 here is CASSVYRGLNFYEQFF. CDR3 coding DNA: TGTGCCAGCAGCGTATACAGGGGGCTAAATTTCTATGAGCAGTTCTTC.